The entry below describes one T cell receptor (beta chain). The source of the sample is a study of blood T cell repertoires in COVID-19. Generated by immunoSEQ multiplex PCR, the TCRdb table keeps only in-frame clones and is missing some. The table records over 250,000 clones, about 87% of them present only once. V gave up 2 bases and J gave up 4 bases, with 12 bases separating them. Germline assignment: CDR1 SGHDT and CDR2 YYEEEE. The CDR3 extends over 14 amino acids. Sequenced input: PBMCs or T cells enriched from blood (not recorded which). This clonotype was obtained from a woman aged 50 to 60 who had recovered from COVID-19. V gene TRBV5-6 combines with J gene TRBJ2-5; D is uncertain. CDR3 loop: CASSFGRGSETQYF. In DNA, the CDR3 is TGTGCCAGCAGCTTTGGGCGTGGGTCAGAGACCCAGTACTTC.